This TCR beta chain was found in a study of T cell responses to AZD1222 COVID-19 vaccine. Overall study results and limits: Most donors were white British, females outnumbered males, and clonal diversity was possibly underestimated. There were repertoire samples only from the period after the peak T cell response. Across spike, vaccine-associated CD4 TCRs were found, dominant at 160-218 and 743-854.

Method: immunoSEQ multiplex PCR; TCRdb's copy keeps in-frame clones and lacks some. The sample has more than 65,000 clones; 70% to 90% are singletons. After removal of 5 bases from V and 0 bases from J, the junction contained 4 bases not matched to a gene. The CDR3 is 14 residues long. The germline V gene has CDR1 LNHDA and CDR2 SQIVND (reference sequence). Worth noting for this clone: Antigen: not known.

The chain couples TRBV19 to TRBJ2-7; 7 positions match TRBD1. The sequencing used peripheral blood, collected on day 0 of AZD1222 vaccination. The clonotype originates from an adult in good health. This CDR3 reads CASSDRANSYEQYF. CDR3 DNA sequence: TGTGCCAGTAGTGACAGGGCTAACTCCTACGAGCAGTACTTC.